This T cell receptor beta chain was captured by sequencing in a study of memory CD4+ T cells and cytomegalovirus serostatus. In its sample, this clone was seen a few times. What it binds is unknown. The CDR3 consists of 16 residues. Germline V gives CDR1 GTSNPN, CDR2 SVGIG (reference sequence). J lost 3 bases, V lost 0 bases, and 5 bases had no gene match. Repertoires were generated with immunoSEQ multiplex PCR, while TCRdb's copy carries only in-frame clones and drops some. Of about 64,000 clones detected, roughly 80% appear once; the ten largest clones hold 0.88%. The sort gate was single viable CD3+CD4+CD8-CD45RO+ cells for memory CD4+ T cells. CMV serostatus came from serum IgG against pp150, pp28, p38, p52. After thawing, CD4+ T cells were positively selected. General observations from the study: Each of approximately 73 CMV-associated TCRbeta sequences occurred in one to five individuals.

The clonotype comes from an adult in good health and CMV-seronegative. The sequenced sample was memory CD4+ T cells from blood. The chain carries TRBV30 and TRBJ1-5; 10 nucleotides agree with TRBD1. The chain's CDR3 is CAWSVWGQGINQPQHF. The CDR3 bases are TGTGCCTGGAGTGTATGGGGACAGGGGATCAATCAGCCCCAGCATTTT. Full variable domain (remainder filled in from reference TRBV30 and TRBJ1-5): SQTIHQWPATLVQPVGSPLSLECTVEGTSNPNLYWYRQAAGRGLQLLFYSVGIGQISSEVPQNLSASRPQDRQFILSSKKLLLSDSGFYLCAWSVWGQGINQPQHFGDGTRLSIL.